Listed below are T cell receptor beta chains from one sample, sequenced in a study of T cells after yellow fever vaccination. TCRdb re-analysed the 5' RACE reads in MiXCR, keeping a single row per CDR3 protein. Of around 300,000 distinct CDR3 sequences listed, approximately 4% were seen once; the top ten hold 15% to 20%. Sample: PBMCs, taken 15 days after the yellow fever booster vaccination. The receptors stem from a man younger than 35 who received the YFV17D yellow fever vaccine. CDR3s include the opening cysteine and the closing phenylalanine or tryptophan. The D gene is left open where the match is weak. The listing skips clone size in some rows; elsewhere it reads once, few, many or a size class.

V gene,D gene,clone size,J gene,CDR3 protein,CDR3 DNA
TRBV6-1,NA,many,TRBJ2-5,CATGRDNQETQYF,TGTGCCACCGGCCGGGATAACCAAGAGACCCAGTACTTC
TRBV12-3/TRBV12-4,NA,many,TRBJ2-5,CACGDREETQYF,TGTGCCTGCGGGGACAGAGAAGAGACCCAGTACTTC
TRBV4-3,NA,NA,TRBJ1-1,CASSQDLRGNTEAFF,TGCGCCAGCAGCCAAGATTTGCGGGGGAACACTGAAGCTTTCTTT
TRBV6-6,NA,NA,TRBJ1-1,CASSYSRRGNTEAFF,TGTGCCAGCAGTTACTCGAGGAGGGGGAACACTGAAGCTTTCTTT
TRBV11-2,NA,NA,TRBJ1-4,CASSLVIQQDNEKLFF,TGTGCCAGCAGCTTAGTGATCCAACAGGATAATGAAAAACTGTTTTTT
TRBV29-1,TRBD1,many,TRBJ1-1,CSVARQGVGATEAFF,TGCAGCGTTGCTAGACAGGGGGTCGGGGCCACTGAAGCTTTCTTT
TRBV12-3/TRBV12-4,TRBD2,few,TRBJ2-3,CASSAGTSGVLPQDTQYF,TGTGCCAGCAGCGCCGGGACTAGCGGGGTCCTACCACAAGATACGCAGTATTTT
TRBV5-1,NA,many,TRBJ2-3,CASSLWGRSQDTQYF,TGCGCCAGCAGCTTGTGGGGGCGTTCCCAAGATACGCAGTATTTT
TRBV5-1,NA,many,TRBJ1-1,CASSLPQNTEAFF,TGCGCCAGCAGCTTGCCACAGAACACTGAAGCTTTCTTT
TRBV28,NA,NA,TRBJ1-4,CASSRPPTNEKLFF,TGTGCCAGCAGTCGACCCCCAACTAATGAAAAACTGTTTTTT
TRBV10-3,NA,NA,TRBJ2-6,CAIKAEAGRSASGANVLTF,TGTGCCATCAAGGCCGAGGCGGGCAGATCAGCCTCTGGGGCCAACGTCCTGACTTTC
TRBV7-2,NA,many,TRBJ1-1,CASSLHSRGTEAFF,TGTGCCAGCAGCTTACACTCTAGGGGGACTGAAGCTTTCTTT
TRBV5-4,TRBD2,few,TRBJ2-1,CASSLTGGADEQFF,TGTGCCAGCAGCTTGACGGGGGGGGCCGATGAGCAGTTCTTC
TRBV7-2,NA,few,TRBJ1-3,CASIPGPGNTIYF,TGTGCCAGCATCCCCGGCCCTGGAAACACCATATATTTT
TRBV29-1,NA,few,TRBJ1-1,CSVDWDGGAEAFF,TGCAGCGTTGATTGGGACGGGGGGGCTGAAGCTTTCTTT
TRBV5-6,NA,NA,TRBJ1-5,CASSFRGCLPQHF,TGTGCCAGCAGCTTCAGGGGTTGTCTGCCCCAGCATTTT
TRBV19,NA,many,TRBJ1-1,CASSIRGVTEAFF,TGTGCCAGTAGTATTAGAGGAGTCACTGAAGCTTTCTTT
TRBV20-1,NA,many,TRBJ2-5,CSASEQIQETQYF,TGCAGTGCTAGTGAACAGATCCAAGAGACCCAGTACTTC
TRBV27,TRBD2,many,TRBJ2-3,CASSLIAGRTDTQYF,TGTGCCAGCAGCCTGATAGCGGGCCGCACAGATACGCAGTATTTT
TRBV7-8,NA,NA,TRBJ2-5,CASRIYVREETQYF,TGTGCCAGCAGAATCTACGTGCGGGAAGAGACCCAGTACTTC
TRBV15,NA,NA,TRBJ1-2,CATSRDQGFGGRKGYTF,TGTGCCACCAGCAGAGATCAAGGTTTTGGAGGGCGCAAGGGCTACACCTTC
TRBV12-3/TRBV12-4,TRBD1,few,TRBJ2-5,CASSFSGTGQEETQYF,TGTGCCAGCAGTTTCTCTGGGACAGGGCAGGAAGAGACCCAGTACTTC
TRBV12-5,TRBD1,many,TRBJ2-5,CASGRPGTEETQYF,TGTGCTAGTGGCCGTCCCGGGACAGAAGAGACCCAGTACTTC
TRBV5-3,NA,many,TRBJ1-1,CARSWDAEAFF,TGTGCCAGAAGCTGGGACGCTGAAGCTTTCTTT
TRBV7-3,TRBD1,many,TRBJ2-2,CASSRRGRGKKVNTGELFF,TGTGCCAGCAGCCGACGCGGCAGGGGGAAAAAAGTGAACACCGGGGAGCTGTTTTTT
TRBV6-4,NA,few,TRBJ2-3,CASSDSRSNTQYF,TGTGCCAGCAGTGACTCTCGCTCCAATACGCAGTATTTT
TRBV9,NA,few,TRBJ2-1,CASSVAVDRYNEQFF,TGTGCCAGCAGCGTAGCAGTGGACAGATACAATGAGCAGTTCTTC
TRBV5-1,NA,many,TRBJ2-2,CASSLLGANTGELFF,TGCGCCAGCAGCTTGCTCGGGGCGAACACCGGGGAGCTGTTTTTT
TRBV3-1,TRBD2,NA,TRBJ2-5,CASSQGRGGLETQYF,TGTGCCAGCAGCCAAGGTCGGGGGGGCCTTGAGACCCAGTACTTC
TRBV3-1,TRBD2,NA,TRBJ2-3,CASTVGGLGGGDTQYF,TGTGCCAGCACCGTCGGTGGACTAGGCGGGGGAGATACGCAGTATTTT
TRBV7-2,NA,many,TRBJ2-5,CASTDGPLLTQYF,TGTGCCAGCACCGACGGCCCCCTCTTGACCCAGTACTTC
TRBV7-2,TRBD2,many,TRBJ2-2,CASRPTSGGARGELFF,TGTGCCAGCAGACCCACTAGCGGGGGGGCCAGAGGGGAGCTGTTTTTT
TRBV2,NA,NA,TRBJ1-3,CASWKGTSGNTIYF,TGTGCCAGCTGGAAGGGAACCTCTGGAAACACCATATATTTT
TRBV18,TRBD1,many,TRBJ1-1,CASSPSDRGAAFF,TGTGCCAGCTCACCATCGGACAGGGGGGCAGCTTTCTTT
TRBV5-4,NA,NA,TRBJ2-5,CASSTGLPSETQYF,TGTGCCAGCAGTACGGGACTCCCATCGGAGACCCAGTACTTC
TRBV2,NA,NA,TRBJ2-3,CASSEGLAGPFTDTQYF,TGTGCCAGCAGTGAAGGCCTCGCAGGGCCTTTCACAGATACGCAGTATTTT
TRBV4-1,NA,many,TRBJ2-5,CASSQDGGWGPGETQYF,TGCGCCAGCAGCCAAGATGGGGGTTGGGGTCCCGGGGAGACCCAGTACTTC